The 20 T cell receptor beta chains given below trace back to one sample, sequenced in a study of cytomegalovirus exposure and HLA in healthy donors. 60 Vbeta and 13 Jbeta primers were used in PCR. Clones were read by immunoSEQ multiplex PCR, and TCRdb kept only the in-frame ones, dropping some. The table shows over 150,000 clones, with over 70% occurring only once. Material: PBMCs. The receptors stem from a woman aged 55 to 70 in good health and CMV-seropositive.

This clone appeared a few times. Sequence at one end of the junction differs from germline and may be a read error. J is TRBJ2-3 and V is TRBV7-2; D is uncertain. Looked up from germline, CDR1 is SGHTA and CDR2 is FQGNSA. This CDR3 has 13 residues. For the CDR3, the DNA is TGTGCCAGCAGCTTGGGTAGCAAAGATACGCAGTATTTT. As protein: CASSLGSKDTQYF.

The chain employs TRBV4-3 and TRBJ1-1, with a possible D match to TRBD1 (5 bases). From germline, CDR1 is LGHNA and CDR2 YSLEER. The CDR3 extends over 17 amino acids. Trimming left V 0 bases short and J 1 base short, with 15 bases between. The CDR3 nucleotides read TGCGCCAGCAGCCAAGAGCGGGGGGACCTAACGAACACTGAAGCTTTCTTT. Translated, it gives CASSQERGDLTNTEAFF.

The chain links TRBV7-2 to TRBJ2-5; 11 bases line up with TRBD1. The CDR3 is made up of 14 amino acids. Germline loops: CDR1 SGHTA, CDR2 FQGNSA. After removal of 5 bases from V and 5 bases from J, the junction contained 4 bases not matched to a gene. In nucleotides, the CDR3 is TGTGCCAGCAGCCGGGACAGGGGGTGGGAGACCCAGTACTTC. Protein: CASSRDRGWETQYF.

The DNA of the CDR3 is TGTGCCAGCTCACCACCGTCTAGCGCCACAGATACGCAGTATTTT. As protein: CASSPPSSATDTQYF. V gene TRBV18 combines with J gene TRBJ2-3, with a weak D call TRBD2 (6 bases). Germline V gene sequence: CDR1 KGHSH, CDR2 LQKENI. There are 15 residues in the CDR3. Trimming removed 0 bases at V and 2 bases at J, with 9 bases between.

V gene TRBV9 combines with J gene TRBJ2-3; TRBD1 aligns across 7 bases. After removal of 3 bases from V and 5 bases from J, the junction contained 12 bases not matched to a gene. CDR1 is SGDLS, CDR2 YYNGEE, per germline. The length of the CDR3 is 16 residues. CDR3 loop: CASSEGTAMRIDTQYF. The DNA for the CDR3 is TGTGCCAGCAGCGAGGGGACAGCAATGAGGATAGATACGCAGTATTTT.

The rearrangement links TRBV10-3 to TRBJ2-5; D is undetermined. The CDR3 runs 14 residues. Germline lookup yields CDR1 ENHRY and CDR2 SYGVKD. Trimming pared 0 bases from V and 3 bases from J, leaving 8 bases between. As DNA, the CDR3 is TGTGCCATCAGTGAGTCGGCGACAAAAGAGACCCAGTACTTC. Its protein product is CAISESATKETQYF.

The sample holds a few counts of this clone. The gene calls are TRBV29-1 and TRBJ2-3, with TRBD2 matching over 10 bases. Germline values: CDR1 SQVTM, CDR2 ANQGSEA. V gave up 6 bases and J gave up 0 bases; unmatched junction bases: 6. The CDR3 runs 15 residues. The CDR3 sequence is CSVRLTSGSTDTQYF. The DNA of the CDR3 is TGCAGCGTCCGCCTGACTAGCGGGAGCACAGATACGCAGTATTTT.

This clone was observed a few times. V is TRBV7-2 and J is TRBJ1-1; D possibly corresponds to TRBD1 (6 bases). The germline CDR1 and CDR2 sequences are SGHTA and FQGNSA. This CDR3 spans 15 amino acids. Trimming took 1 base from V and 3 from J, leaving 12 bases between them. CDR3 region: CASSLDRVRHTEAFF. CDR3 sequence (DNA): TGTGCCAGCAGCTTAGACAGGGTAAGGCACACTGAAGCTTTCTTT.

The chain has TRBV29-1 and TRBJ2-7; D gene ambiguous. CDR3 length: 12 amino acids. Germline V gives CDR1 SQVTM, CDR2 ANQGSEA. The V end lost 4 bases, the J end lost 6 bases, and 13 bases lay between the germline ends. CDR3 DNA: TGCAGCGTTGTGGGCCCTTCCGGCGAGCAGTACTTC. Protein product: CSVVGPSGEQYF.

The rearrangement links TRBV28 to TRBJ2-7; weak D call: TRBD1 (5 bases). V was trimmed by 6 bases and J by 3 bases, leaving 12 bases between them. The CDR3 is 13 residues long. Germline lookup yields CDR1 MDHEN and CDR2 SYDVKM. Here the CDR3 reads CASRTAAIYEQYF. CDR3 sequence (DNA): TGTGCCAGCAGGACAGCAGCTATCTACGAGCAGTACTTC.

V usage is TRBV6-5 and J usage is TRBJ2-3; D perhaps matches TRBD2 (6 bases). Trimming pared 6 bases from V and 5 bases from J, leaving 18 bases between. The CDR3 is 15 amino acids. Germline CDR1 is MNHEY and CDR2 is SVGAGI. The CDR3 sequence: CASRQAGREGDTQYF. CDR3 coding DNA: TGTGCCAGCAGACAGGCCGGGCGGGAAGGAGATACGCAGTATTTT.

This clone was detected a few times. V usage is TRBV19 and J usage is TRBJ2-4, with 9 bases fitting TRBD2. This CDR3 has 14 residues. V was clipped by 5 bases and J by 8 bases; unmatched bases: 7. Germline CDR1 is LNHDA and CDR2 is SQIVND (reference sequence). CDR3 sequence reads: CASSVTSGGDIQYF. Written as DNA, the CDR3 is TGTGCCAGTAGTGTGACTAGCGGAGGGGACATTCAGTACTTC.

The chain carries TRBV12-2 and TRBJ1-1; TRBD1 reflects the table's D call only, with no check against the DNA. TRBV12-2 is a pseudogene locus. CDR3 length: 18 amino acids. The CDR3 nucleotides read TGTGCAAGTCGCCCTTGTGATACAGGGGAAATGGGGAACACTGAAGCTTTCTTT. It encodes CASRPCDTGEMGNTEAFF.

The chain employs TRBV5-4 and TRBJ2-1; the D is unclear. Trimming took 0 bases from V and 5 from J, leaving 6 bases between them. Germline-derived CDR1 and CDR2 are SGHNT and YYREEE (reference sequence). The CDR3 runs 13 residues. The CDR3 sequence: CASSLEQHNEQFF. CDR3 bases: TGTGCCAGCAGCTTGGAACAGCACAATGAGCAGTTCTTC.

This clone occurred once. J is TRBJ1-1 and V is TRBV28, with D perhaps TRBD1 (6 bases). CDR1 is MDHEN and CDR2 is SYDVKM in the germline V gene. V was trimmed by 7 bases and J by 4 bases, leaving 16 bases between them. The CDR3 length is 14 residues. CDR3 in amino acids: CASKLRGSGTEAFF. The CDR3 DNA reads TGTGCCAGCAAGCTTAGGGGGTCGGGCACTGAAGCTTTCTTT.

The CDR3 nucleotides are TGCGCCAGCGCCGGGACAGGGGACGGCACCGGGGAGCTGTTTTTT. Translating it yields CASAGTGDGTGELFF. The chain employs TRBV5-1 and TRBJ2-2; TRBD1 agrees at 10 bases. Trimming removed 7 bases from V and 4 bases from J; junction bases left unmatched: 7. Germline V lookup: CDR1 SGHRS, CDR2 YFSETQ. The CDR3 runs to 15 residues.

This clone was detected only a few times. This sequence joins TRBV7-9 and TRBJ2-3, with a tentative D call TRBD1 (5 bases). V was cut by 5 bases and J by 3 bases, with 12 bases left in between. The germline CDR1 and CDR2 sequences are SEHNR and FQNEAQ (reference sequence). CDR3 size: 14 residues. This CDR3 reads CASSERGRTDTQYF. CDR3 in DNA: TGTGCCAGCAGCGAAAGGGGCCGGACAGATACGCAGTATTTT.

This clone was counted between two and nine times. The chain's CDR3 is CARQGVYEQYF. The CDR3 DNA follows: TGTGCCAGACAGGGGGTGTACGAGCAGTACTTC. The chain carries TRBV2 and TRBJ2-7, with 8 bases matching TRBD1. The ends lost 9 bases at V and 4 bases at J; junction bases unmatched: 2. Germline-derived CDR1 and CDR2 are SNHLY and FYNNEI. CDR3 length equals 11 residues.

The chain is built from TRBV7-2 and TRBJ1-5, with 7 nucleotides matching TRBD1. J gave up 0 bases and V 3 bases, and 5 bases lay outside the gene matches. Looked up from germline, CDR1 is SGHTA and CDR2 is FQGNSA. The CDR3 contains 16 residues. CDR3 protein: CASSFTGDYSNQPQHF. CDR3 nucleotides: TGTGCCAGCAGCTTCACAGGGGATTATAGCAATCAGCCCCAGCATTTT.

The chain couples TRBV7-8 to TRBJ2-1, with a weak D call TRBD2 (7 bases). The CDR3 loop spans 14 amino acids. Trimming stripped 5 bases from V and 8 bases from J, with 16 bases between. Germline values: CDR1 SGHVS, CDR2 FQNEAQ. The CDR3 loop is CASSDARGGDEQFF. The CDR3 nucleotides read TGTGCCAGCAGCGACGCAAGGGGGGGGGATGAGCAGTTCTTC.